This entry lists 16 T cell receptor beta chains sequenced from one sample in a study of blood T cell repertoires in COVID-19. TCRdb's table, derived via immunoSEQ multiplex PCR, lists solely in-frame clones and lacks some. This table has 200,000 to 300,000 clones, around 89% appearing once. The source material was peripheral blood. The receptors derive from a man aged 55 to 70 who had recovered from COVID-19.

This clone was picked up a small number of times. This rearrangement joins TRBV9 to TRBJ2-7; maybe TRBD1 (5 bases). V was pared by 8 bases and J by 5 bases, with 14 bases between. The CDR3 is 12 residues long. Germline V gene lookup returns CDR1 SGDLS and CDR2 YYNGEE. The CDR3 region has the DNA TGTGCCAGTGCTAGGGGATTCCACGAGCAGTACTTC. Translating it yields CASARGFHEQYF.

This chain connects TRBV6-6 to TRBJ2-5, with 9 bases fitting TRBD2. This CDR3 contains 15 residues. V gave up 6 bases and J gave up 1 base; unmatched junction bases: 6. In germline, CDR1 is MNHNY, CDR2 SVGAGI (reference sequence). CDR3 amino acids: CASRGWGLAQETQYF. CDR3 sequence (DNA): TGTGCCAGCAGGGGATGGGGACTAGCCCAAGAGACCCAGTACTTC.

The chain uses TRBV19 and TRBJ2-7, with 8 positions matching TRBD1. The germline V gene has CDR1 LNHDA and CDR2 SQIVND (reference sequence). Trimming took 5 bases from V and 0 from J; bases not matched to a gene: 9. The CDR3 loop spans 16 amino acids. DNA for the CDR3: TGTGCCAGTAGTGGTGCCCGGGACAGGAACTCCTACGAGCAGTACTTC. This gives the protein CASSGARDRNSYEQYF.

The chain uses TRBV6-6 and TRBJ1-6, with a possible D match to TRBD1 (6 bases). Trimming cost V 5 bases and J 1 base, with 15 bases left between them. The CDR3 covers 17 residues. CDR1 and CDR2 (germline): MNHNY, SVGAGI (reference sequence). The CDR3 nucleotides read TGTGCCAGCAGTCCCAGGGGTTTTCGATCCTATAATTCACCCCTCCACTTT. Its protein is CASSPRGFRSYNSPLHF.

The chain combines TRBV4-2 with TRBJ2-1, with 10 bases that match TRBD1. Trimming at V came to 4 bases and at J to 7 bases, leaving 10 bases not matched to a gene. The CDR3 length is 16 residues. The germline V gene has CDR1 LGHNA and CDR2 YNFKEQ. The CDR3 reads CASSPRTGGLGNEQFF. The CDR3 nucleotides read TGTGCCAGCAGCCCCCGGACAGGGGGTTTAGGGAATGAGCAGTTCTTC.

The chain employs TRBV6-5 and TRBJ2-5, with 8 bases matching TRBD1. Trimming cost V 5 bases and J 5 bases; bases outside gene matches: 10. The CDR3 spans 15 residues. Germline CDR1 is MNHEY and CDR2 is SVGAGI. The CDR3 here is CASSPPSGGGETQYF. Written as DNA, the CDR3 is TGTGCCAGCAGTCCACCTTCAGGGGGCGGTGAGACCCAGTACTTC.

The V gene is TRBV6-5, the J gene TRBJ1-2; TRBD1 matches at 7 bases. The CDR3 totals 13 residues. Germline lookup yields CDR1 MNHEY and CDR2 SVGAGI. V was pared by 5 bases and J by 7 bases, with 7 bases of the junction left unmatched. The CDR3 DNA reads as TGTGCCAGCAGTAAGGGGGCTAAAGGTGGCTACACCTTC. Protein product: CASSKGAKGGYTF.

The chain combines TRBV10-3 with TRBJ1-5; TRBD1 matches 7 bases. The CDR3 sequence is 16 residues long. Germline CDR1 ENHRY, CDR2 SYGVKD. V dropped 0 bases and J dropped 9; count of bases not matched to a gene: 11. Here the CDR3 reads CAISESKGQHDGPQHF. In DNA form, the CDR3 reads TGTGCCATCAGTGAGTCGAAGGGACAGCATGATGGGCCCCAGCATTTT.

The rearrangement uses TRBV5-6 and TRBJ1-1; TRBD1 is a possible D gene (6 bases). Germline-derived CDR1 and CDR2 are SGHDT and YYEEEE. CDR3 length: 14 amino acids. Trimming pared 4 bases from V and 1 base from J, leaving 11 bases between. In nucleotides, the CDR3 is TGTGCCAGCAGCCTAACAGGGAAGAACACTGAAGCTTTCTTT. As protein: CASSLTGKNTEAFF.

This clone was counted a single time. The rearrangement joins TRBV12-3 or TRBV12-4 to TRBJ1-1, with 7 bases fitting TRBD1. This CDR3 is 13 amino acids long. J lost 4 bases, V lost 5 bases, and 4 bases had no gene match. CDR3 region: CASSAQGVTEAFF. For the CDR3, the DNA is TGTGCCAGCAGTGCCCAGGGGGTCACTGAAGCTTTCTTT.

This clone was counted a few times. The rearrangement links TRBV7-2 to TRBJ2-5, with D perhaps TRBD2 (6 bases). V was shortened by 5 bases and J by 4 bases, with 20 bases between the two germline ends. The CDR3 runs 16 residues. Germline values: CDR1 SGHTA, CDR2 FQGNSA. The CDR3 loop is CASSPGAGRLGETQYF. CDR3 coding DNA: TGTGCCAGCAGCCCTGGGGCGGGACGCTTAGGAGAGACCCAGTACTTC.

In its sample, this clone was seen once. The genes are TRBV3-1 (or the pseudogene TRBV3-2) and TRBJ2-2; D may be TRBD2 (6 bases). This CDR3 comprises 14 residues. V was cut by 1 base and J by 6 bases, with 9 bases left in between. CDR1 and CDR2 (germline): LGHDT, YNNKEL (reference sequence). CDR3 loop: CASSQASGSGELFF. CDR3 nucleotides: TGTGCCAGCAGCCAAGCCAGCGGGTCCGGGGAGCTGTTTTTT.

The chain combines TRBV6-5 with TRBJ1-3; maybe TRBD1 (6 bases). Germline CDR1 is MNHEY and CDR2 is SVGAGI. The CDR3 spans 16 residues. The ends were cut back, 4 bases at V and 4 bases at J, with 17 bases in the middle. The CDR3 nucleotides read TGTGCCAGCAGTTTCCGGGACAAATTTGGGGGAAACACCATATATTTT. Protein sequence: CASSFRDKFGGNTIYF.

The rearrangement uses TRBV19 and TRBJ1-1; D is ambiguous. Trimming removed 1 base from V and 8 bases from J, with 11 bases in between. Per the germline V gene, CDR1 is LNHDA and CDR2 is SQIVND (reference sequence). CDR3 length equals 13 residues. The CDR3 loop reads CASSIGSRKEAFF. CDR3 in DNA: TGTGCCAGTAGTATAGGATCCAGGAAGGAAGCTTTCTTT.

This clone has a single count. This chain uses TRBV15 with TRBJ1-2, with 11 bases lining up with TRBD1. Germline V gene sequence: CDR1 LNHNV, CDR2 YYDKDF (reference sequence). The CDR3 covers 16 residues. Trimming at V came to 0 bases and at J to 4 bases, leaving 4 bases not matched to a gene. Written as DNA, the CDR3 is TGTGCCACCAGCAGAGATCCGGGACAGGGGGTCTATGGCTACACCTTC. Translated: CATSRDPGQGVYGYTF.

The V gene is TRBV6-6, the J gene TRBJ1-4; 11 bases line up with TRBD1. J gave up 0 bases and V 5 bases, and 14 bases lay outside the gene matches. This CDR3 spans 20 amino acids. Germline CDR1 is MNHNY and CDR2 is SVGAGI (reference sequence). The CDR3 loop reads CASSPLRDRGSRSTNEKLFF. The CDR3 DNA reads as TGTGCCAGCAGTCCCCTCCGGGACAGGGGGTCCAGATCAACTAATGAAAAACTGTTTTTT.